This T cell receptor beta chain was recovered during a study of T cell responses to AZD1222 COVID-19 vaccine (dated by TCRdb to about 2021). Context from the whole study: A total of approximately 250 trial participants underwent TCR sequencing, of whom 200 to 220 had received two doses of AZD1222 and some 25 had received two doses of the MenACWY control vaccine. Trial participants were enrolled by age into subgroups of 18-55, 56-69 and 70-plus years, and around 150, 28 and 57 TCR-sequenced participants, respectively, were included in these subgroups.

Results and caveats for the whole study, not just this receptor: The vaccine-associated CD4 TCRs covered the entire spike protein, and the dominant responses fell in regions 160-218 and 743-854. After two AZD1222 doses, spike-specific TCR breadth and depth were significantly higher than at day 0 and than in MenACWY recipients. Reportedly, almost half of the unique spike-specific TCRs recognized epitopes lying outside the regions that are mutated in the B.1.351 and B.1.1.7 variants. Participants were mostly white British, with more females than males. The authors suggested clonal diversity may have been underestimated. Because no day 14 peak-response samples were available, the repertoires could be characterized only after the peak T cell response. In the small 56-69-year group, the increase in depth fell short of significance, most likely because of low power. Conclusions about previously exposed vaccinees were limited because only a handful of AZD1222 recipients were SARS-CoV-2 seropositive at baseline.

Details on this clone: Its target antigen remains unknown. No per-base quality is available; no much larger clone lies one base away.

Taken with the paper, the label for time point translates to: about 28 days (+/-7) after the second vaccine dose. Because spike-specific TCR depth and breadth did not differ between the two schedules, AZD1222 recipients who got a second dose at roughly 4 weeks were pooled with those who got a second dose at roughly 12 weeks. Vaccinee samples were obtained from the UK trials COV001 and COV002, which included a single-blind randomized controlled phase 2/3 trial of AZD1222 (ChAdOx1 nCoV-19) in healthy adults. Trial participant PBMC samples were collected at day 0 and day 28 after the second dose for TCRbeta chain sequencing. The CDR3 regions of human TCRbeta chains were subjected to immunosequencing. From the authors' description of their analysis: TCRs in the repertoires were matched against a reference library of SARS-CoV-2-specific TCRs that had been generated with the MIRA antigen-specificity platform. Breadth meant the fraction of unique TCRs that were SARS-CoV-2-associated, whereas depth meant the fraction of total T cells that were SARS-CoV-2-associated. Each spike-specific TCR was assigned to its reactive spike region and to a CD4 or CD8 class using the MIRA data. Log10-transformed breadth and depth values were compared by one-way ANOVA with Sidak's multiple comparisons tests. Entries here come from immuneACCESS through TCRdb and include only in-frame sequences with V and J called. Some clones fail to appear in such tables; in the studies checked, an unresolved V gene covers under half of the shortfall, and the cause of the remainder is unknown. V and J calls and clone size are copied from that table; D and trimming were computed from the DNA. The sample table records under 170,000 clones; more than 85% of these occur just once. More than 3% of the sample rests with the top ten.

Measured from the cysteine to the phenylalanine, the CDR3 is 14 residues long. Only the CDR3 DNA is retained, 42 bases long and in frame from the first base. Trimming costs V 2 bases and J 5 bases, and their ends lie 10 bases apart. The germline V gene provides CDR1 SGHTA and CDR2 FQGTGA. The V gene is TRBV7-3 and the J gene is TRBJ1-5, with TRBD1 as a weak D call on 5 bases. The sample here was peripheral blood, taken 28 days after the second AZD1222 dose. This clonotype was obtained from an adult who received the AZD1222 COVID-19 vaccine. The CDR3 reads CASSLAGPHQPQHF. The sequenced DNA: TGTGCCAGCAGCTTAGCAGGGCCTCATCAGCCCCAGCATTTT.